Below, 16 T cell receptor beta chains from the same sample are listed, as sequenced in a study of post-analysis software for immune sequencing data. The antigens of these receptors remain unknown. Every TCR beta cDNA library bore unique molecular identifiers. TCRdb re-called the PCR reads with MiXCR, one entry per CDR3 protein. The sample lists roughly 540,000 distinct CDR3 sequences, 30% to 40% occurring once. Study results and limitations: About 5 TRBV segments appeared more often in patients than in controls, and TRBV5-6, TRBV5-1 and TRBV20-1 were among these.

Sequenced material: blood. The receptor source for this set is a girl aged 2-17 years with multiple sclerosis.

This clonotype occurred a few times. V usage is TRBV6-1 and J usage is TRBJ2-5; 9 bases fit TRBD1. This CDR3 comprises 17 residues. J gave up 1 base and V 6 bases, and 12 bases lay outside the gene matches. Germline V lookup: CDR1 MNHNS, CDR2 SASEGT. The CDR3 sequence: CASRPWGQGIPQETQYF. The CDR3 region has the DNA TGTGCCAGCAGACCTTGGGGACAGGGTATACCCCAAGAGACCCAGTACTTC.

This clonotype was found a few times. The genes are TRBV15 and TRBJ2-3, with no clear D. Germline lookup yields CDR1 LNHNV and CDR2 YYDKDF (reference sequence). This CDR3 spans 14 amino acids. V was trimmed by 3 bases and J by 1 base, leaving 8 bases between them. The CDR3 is CATSSPGGTDTQYF. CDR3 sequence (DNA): TGTGCCACCAGCAGTCCTGGGGGCACAGATACGCAGTATTTT.

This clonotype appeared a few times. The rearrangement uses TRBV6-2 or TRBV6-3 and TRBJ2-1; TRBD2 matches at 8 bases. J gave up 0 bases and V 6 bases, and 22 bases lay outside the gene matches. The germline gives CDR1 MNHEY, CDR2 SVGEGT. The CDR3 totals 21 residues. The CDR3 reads CASSPAGTAGGLLSSYNEQFF. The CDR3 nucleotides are TGTGCCAGCAGCCCCGCGGGGACTGCGGGGGGCCTTCTCAGCTCCTACAATGAGCAGTTCTTC.

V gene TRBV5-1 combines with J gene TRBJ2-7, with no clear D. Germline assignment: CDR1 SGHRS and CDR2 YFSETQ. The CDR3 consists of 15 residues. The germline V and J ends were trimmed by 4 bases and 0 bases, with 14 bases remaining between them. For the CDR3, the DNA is TGCGCCAGCAGCAAGGCCGTAGTTAACTCCTACGAGCAGTACTTC. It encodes CASSKAVVNSYEQYF.

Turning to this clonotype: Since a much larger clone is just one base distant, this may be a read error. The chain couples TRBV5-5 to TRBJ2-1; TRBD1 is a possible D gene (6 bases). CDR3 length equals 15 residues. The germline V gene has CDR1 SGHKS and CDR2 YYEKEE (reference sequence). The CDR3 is CAGRLTGSFYNEQFF. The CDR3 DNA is TGTGCCGGCAGACTAACAGGGTCGTTCTACAATGAGCAGTTCTTC.

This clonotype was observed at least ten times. The CDR3 sequence is CAIKLAGGNNEQFF. The CDR3 bases are TGTGCCATCAAGTTGGCAGGGGGAAACAATGAGCAGTTCTTC. This chain joins TRBV10-3 and TRBJ2-1; 7 bases match TRBD1. The length of the CDR3 is 14 residues. CDR1 is ENHRY, CDR2 SYGVKD, per germline. After removal of 7 bases from V and 5 bases from J, the junction contained 8 bases not matched to a gene.

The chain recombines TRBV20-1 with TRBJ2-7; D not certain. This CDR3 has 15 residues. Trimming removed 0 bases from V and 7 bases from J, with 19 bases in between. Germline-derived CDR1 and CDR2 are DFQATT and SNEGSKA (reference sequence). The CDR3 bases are TGCAGTGCTAGAGATCAGCGACGAAATTACAATGAGCAGTACTTC. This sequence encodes CSARDQRRNYNEQYF.

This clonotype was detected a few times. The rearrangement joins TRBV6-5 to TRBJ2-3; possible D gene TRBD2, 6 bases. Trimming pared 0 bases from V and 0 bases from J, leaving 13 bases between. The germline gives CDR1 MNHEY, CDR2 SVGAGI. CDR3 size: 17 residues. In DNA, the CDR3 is TGTGCCAGCAGTTACTCGGGACTCCGGAGGAGCACAGATACGCAGTATTTT. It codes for CASSYSGLRRSTDTQYF.

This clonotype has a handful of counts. CDR3 nucleotides: TGTGCCAGCGGGCCCAGTAGGCAGGGGCCGCTCAAGACCCAGTACTTC. The encoded protein is CASGPSRQGPLKTQYF. The V call is TRBV7-7, the J call TRBJ2-5; D perhaps matches TRBD1 (6 bases). V dropped 8 bases and J dropped 6 bases, with 25 bases sitting between them. Germline-derived CDR1 and CDR2 are SSHAT and FNYEAQ (reference sequence). The CDR3 totals 16 residues.

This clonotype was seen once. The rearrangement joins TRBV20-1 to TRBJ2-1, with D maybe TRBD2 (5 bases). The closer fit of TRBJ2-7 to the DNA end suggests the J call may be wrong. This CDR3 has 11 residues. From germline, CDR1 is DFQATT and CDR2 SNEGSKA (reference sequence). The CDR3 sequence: CSAPAGYEQYF. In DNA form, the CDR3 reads TGCAGTGCCCCCGCGGGTTACGAGCAGTACTTC.

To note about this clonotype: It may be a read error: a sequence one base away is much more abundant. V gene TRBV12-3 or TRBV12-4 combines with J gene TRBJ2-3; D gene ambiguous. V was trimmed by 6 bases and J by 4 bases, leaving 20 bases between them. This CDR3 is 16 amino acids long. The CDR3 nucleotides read TGTGCCAGCAGGGGGATACCCGGCGGCTTCGCAGATACGCAGTATTTT. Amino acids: CASRGIPGGFADTQYF.

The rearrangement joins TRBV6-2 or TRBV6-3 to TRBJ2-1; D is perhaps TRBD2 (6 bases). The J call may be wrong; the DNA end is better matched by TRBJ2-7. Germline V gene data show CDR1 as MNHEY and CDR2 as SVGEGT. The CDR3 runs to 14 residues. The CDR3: CASSYMGGSYEQYF. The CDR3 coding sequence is TGTGCCAGCAGTTACATGGGGGGCTCCTACGAGCAGTACTTC.

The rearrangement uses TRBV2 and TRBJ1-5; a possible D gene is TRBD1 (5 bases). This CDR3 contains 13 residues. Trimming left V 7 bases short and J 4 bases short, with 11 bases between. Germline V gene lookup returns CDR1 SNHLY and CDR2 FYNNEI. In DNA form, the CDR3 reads TGTGCCAGCAATCAGTGGGGGAATCAGCCCCAGCATTTT. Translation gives CASNQWGNQPQHF.

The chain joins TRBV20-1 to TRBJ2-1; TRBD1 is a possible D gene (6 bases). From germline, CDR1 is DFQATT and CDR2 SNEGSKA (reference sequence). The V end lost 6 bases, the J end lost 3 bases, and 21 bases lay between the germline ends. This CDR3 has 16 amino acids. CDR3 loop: CSALDSGGGHYNEQFF. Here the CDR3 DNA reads TGCAGTGCCTTGGACTCGGGTGGGGGCCACTACAATGAGCAGTTCTTC.

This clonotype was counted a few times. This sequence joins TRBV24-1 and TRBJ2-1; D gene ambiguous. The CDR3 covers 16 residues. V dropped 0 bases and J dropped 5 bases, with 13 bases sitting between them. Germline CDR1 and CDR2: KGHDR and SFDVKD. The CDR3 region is CATSDLLKDPNNEQFF. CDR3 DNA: TGTGCCACCAGTGATTTGCTTAAAGACCCAAACAATGAGCAGTTCTTC.

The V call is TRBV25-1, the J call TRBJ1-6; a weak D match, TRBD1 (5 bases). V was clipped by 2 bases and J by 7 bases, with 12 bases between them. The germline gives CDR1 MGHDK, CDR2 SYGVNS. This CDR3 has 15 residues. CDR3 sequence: CASSEPAGNNSPLHF. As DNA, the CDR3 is TGTGCCAGCAGTGAACCGGCAGGGAACAATTCACCCCTCCACTTT.